This T cell receptor (beta chain) was captured in a study of shared clonotypes between healthy human individuals (dated by TCRdb to the early 2020s). For the wider study: Three men and a couple of women, aged 18 to 49 years, made up the cohort. Per donor, three plates each were used for CD4 naive and CD4 memory, two for CD8 naive, and one for CD8 memory. Blood TCR repertoires of about 5 healthy adults were deeply sequenced to estimate repertoire size and the extent of clonotype sharing between individuals. To increase sequencing depth and limit assay-specific biases, TCR repertoire library preparation and sequencing were carried out by different laboratories using diverse techniques. Each donor's leukapheresis produced roughly between about 0.9 and 9.5 billion PBMCs. Overall study outcomes, separate from this receptor: Incomplete sequencing was indicated by rarefaction of sorted-subset datasets, despite the large sequencing depth. Compared with non-shared clonotypes, clonotypes shared by all four sorted-subset donors had higher generation probabilities. Around 5% of naive CD4, 3.5% of naive CD8, approximately 2.2% of memory CD4, and less than 0.45% of memory CD8 clonotypes were shared across a few donors. Sampling was limited to blood, and TCR repertoires in tissue likely differ from TCR repertoires in blood. Naive subsets generally had larger estimated clonotype richness than memory subsets did. The genetic and exposure-history diversity represented was limited by the small number of donors. Based on pairwise subsampling, the degree of clonotype sharing among donors was expected to be affected by sequencing depth.

Healthy HIV-negative adults with no recently reported acute infections or vaccinations were included as donors. Every donor was a Caucasian adult residing in Nashville, Tennessee, USA. CD4+ T cells were enriched by magnetic negative selection, after which naive cells were positively selected on CD45RA and the negative fraction was taken as the memory subset. Blood was collected by leukapheresis, and PBMCs were isolated by Ficoll-Histopaque density gradient centrifugation and then cryopreserved in liquid nitrogen vapor phase. Analytical flow cytometry was used to check the purity and quantity of every magnetically sorted T cell population. Genomic DNA was isolated from every sorted fraction and measured by UV absorbance on a Nanodrop 2000c. V gives up 0 bases and J gives up 4 bases, and the segment between their germline ends measures 10 bases. Counted from cysteine to phenylalanine, this CDR3 has 14 amino acids. This entry keeps only the CDR3 DNA: 42 bases, framed from base 1. The CDR1 and CDR2 encoded by the germline V gene (reference sequence) are SGHKS and YYEKEE.

This clone was found many times. Its antigen remains unidentified. It has no much larger one-base neighbor in the sample; base qualities were not kept. Using the deep immunoSEQ assay, multiplex PCR amplified TCR CDR3 regions from genomic DNA. Extracted genomic DNA from each cell subset was distributed evenly across all wells of several immunoSEQ 96-well plates, and each plate was treated as a replicate. For sorted subsets, each replicate PCR was loaded with around 220 ng genomic DNA, equivalent to 25,000 to 35,000 T cell genomes. Purified libraries were measured with a Qubit 3.0 fluorometer, size-checked on a Bioanalyzer 2100, and measured again with the KAPA Library Quantification kit. Each immunoSEQ 96-well plate was sequenced on its own single-read 150-cycle Illumina NextSeq 550 flow cell. The paper's data handling went like this. Because only junctional sequences without quality scores were contained in the immunoSEQ output, filtering matching that applied to full-length reads could not be performed. Sequences were annotated with PyIR, a Python wrapper for IgBLAST v1.9, using IMGT germline references to assign V/J genes and CDR3. Reads were filtered out if the reads had weak V/J assignments (E-value above 1e-6), no CDR3, stop codons, out-of-frame junctions, or ambiguous translated residues. V3J clonotypes were defined by identical inferred V gene, J gene, and CDR3 amino acid sequence. To compute the percentage overlap between repertoires, the number of shared unique clonotypes was divided by the size of the smaller repertoire. Three approaches were used to assess repertoire richness: RTK rarefaction, the Chao1 estimator, and Recon v2.1 estimates of unobserved clonotypes. For all TCRbeta clonotypes obtained by the gDNA method from a handful of donors, generation probabilities were computed with OLGA. The clones in this table, taken by TCRdb from immuneACCESS, are in-frame only. Not every clone is retained; where verified, under half of the shortfall comes from an unresolved V gene, and the cause of the rest is unknown. Clonal size and the V and J genes are those of that table, whereas D and trimming came from the DNA. The sample table records hundreds of thousands of clones; under 80% of these occur just once. About 9.4% of the sample belongs to the ten largest clones.

Sequencing was carried out using memory CD4+ T cells sorted from blood. Explained via the paper, the cell subset or site label denotes: CD45RA-negative fraction. This clonotype was sampled from a man in his thirties or forties in good health. Here the chain combines TRBV5-5 and TRBJ1-1; no D gene call is confident. The CDR3 corresponds to CASSLDINFTEAFF. The DNA is TGTGCCAGCAGCTTGGACATAAATTTCACTGAAGCTTTCTTT. Beyond the CDR3, the reference TRBV5-5 and TRBJ1-1 genes provide the residues; the full variable domain reads: DAGVTQSPTHLIKTRGQQVTLRCSPISGHKSVSWYQQVLGQGPQFIFQYYEKEERGRGNFPDRFSARQFPNYSSELNVNALLLGDSALYLCASSLDINFTEAFFGQGTRLTVV.